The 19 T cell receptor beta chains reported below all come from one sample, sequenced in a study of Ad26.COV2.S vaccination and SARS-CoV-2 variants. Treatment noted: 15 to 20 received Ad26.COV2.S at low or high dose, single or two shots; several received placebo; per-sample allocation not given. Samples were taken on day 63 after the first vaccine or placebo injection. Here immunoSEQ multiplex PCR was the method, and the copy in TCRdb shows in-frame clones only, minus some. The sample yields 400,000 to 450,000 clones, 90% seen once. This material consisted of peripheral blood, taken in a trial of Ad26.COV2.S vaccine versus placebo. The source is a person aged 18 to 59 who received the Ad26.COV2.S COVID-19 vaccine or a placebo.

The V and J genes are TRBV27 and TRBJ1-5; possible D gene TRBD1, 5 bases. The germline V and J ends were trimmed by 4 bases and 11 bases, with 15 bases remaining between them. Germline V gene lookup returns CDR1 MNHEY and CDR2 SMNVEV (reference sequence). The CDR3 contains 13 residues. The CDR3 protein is CASSWRIGETQHF. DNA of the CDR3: TGTGCCAGCAGTTGGAGAATAGGGGAGACCCAGCATTTT.

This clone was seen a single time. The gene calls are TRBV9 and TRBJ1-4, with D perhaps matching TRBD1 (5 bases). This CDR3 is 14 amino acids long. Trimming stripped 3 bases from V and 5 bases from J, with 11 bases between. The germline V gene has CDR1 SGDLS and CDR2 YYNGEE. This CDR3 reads CASSAGTQNEKLFF. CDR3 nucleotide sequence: TGTGCCAGCAGCGCCGGGACCCAAAATGAAAAACTGTTTTTT.

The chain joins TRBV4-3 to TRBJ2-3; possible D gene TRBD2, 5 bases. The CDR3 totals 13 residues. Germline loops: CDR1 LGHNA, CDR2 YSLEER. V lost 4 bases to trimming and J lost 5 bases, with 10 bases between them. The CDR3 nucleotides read TGCGCCAGCAGCCGGAGGTCGGGAGATACGCAGTATTTT. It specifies CASSRRSGDTQYF.

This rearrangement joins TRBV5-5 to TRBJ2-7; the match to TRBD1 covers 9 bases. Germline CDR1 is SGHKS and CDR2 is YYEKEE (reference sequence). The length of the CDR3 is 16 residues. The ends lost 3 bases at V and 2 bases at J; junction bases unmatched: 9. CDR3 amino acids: CASSSPDRGRPYEQYF. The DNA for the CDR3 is TGTGCCAGCAGCTCCCCGGACAGGGGAAGGCCCTACGAGCAGTACTTC.

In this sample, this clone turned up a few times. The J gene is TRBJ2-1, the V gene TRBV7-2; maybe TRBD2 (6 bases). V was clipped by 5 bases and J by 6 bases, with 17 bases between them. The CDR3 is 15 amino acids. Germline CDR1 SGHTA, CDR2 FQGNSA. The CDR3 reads CASSTQPGGINEQFF. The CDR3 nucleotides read TGTGCCAGCAGCACGCAACCTGGAGGGATCAATGAGCAGTTCTTC.

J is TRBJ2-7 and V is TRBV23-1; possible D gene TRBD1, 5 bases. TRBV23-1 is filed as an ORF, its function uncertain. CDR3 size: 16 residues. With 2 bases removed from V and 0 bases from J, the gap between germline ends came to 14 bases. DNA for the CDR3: TGCGCCAGCAGTCAAATCGCTGACAGATCCTCCTACGAGCAGTACTTC. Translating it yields CASSQIADRSSYEQYF.

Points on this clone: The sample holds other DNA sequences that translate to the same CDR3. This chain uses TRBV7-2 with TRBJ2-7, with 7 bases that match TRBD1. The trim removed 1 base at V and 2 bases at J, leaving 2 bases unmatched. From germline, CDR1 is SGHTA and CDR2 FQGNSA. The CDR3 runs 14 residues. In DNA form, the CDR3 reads TGTGCCAGCAGCTTAGGGACAGGTCCCTACGAGCAGTACTTC. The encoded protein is CASSLGTGPYEQYF.

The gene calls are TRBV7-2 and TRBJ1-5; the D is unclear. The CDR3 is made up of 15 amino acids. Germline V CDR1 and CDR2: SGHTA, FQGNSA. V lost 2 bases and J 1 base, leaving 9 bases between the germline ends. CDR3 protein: CASSLTWGSNQPQHF. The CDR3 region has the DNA TGTGCCAGCAGCTTAACTTGGGGAAGCAATCAGCCCCAGCATTTT.

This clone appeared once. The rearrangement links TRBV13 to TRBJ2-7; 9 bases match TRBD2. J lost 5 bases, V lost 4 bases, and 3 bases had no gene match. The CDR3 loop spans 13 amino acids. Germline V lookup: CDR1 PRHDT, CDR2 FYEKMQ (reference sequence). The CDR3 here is CASSSRGGHEQYF. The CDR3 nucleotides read TGTGCCAGCAGCTCGCGGGGGGGCCACGAGCAGTACTTC.

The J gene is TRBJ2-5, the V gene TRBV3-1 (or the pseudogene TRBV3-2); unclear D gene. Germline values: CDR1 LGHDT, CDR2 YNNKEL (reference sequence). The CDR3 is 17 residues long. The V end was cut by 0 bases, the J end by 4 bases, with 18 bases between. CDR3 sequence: CASSQDRSENPRETQYF. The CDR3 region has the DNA TGTGCCAGCAGCCAAGATCGAAGCGAAAACCCTAGAGAGACCCAGTACTTC.

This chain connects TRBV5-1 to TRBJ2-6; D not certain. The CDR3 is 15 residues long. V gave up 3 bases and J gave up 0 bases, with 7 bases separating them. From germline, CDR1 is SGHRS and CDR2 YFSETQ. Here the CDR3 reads CASSYPSSGANVLTF. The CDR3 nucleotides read TGCGCCAGCAGCTATCCGAGCTCTGGGGCCAACGTCCTGACTTTC. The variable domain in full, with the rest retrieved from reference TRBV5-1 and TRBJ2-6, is KAGVTQTPRYLIKTRGQQVTLSCSPISGHRSVSWYQQTPGQGLQFLFEYFSETQRNKGNFPGRFSGRQFSNSRSEMNVSTLELGDSALYLCASSYPSSGANVLTFGAGSRLTVL.

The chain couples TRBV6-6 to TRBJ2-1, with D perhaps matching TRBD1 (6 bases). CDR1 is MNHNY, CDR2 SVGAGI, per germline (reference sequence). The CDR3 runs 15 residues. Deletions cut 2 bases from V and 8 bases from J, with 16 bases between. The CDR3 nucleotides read TGTGCCAGCAGTTACAAACAGGGTGTGGCCGATGAGCAGTTCTTC. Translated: CASSYKQGVADEQFF.

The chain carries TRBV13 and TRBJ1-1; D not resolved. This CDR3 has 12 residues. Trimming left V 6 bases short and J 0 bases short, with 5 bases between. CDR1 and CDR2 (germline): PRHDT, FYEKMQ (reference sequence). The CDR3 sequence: CASRLLNTEAFF. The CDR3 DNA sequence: TGTGCCAGCAGACTACTGAACACTGAAGCTTTCTTT.

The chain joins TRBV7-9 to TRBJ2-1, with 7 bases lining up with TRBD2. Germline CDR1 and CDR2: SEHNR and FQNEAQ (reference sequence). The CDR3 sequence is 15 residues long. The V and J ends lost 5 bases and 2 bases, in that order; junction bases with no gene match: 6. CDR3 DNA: TGTGCCAGCAGCCGGGACTATTACACCTACAATGAGCAGTTCTTC. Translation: CASSRDYYTYNEQFF.

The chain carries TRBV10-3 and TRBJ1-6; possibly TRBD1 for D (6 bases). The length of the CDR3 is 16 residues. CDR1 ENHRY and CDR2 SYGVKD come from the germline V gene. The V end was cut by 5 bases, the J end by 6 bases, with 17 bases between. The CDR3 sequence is CAISPIWTESNSPLHF. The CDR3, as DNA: TGTGCCATCAGTCCCATTTGGACAGAGAGTAATTCACCCCTCCACTTT.

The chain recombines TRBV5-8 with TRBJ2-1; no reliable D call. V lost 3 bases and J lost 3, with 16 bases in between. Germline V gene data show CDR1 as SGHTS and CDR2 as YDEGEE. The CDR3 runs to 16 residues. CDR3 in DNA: TGTGCCAGCAGCTCCCACCCCCCTCCTCTCTACAATGAGCAGTTCTTC. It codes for CASSSHPPPLYNEQFF.

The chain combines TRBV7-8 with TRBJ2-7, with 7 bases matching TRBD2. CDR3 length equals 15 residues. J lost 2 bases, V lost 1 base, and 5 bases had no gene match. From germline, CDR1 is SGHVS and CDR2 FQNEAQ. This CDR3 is CASSLGGGSTYEQYF. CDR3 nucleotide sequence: TGTGCCAGCAGCTTAGGGGGGGGAAGTACCTACGAGCAGTACTTC.

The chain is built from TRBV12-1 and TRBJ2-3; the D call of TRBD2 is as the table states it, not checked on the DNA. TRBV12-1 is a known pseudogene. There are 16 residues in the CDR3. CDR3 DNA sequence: TGTGCCAGCAGCTCCAAGACCGGGAGAGGAGGAGATACGCAGTATTTT. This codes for CASSSKTGRGGDTQYF.

CDR3 amino acids: CASSFAGTGGRWEQYF. The CDR3 nucleotides read TGTGCCAGCAGCTTCGCCGGGACAGGGGGCCGGTGGGAGCAGTACTTC. This chain links TRBV5-6 with TRBJ2-7; TRBD1 matches at 12 bases. The J segment lost 7 bases and the V segment lost 2 bases, leaving 10 bases of the junction unmatched. The CDR3 has 16 amino acids. Germline CDR1 SGHDT, CDR2 YYEEEE.